This T cell receptor beta chain was found in a study of OX40 agonist ivuxolimab in advanced cancers. In the case of this clone: The target antigen is unknown.

V shed 0 bases and J 0 bases; nucleotides not matched to a gene: 7. This CDR3 is 17 amino acids long. Germline V CDR1 and CDR2: LNHDA, SQIVND (reference sequence). Some clones are missing from TCRdb's copy, which holds only in-frame ones; the method was immunoSEQ multiplex PCR. The data contain about 27,000 clones, 70% to 85% of them singletons. Study findings and constraints: Expanded clones were, on average, more numerous among CD8+ T cells than CD4+.

The gene calls are TRBV19 and TRBJ1-1; TRBD1 agrees at 7 bases. The source was CD4+ or CD8+ T cells sorted from blood, collected in a trial of the OX40 agonist ivuxolimab. The TCR comes from an adult with an advanced solid tumor such as melanoma, head and neck, liver or kidney cancer. CDR3 protein: CASSIDWGQPMNTEAFF. CDR3 sequence (DNA): TGTGCCAGTAGTATAGATTGGGGACAGCCTATGAACACTGAAGCTTTCTTT. The complete variable domain, with remaining parts taken from reference TRBV19 and TRBJ1-1, reads DGGITQSPKYLFRKEGQNVTLSCEQNLNHDAMYWYRQDPGQGLRLIYYSQIVNDFQKGDIAEGYSVSREKKESFPLTVTSAQKNPTAFYLCASSIDWGQPMNTEAFFGQGTRLTVV.